The 22 T cell receptor beta chains listed next were all sequenced from one sample in a study of T cells after yellow fever vaccination. Each CDR3 protein is one row after TCRdb ran MiXCR on the 5' RACE reads. The sample has some 220,000 distinct CDR3 sequences, 2.5% to 3.5% seen once. The material was CD4+ T cells sorted from PBMCs, obtained 10 days after the yellow fever booster vaccination. The receptors were sampled from a man aged 18 to 29 who received the YFV17D yellow fever vaccine.

This clonotype was recorded a few times. The rearrangement links TRBV20-1 to TRBJ1-5, with a tentative D call TRBD1 (5 bases). CDR3 length equals 15 residues. V lost 0 bases to trimming and J lost 6 bases, with 15 bases between them. Germline values: CDR1 DFQATT, CDR2 SNEGSKA (reference sequence). CDR3 DNA: TGCAGTGCTAGAGATTTTTCGGGGGAGGGTCAGCCCCAGCATTTT. Encoded protein: CSARDFSGEGQPQHF.

This clonotype was found a few times. V and J are TRBV12-3 or TRBV12-4 and TRBJ1-5; 7 nucleotides match TRBD1. Trimming at V came to 7 bases and at J to 2 bases, leaving 5 bases not matched to a gene. The CDR3 contains 14 residues. Here the CDR3 reads CASTGTGGNQPQHF. CDR3 DNA sequence: TGTGCCAGCACCGGCACAGGGGGCAATCAGCCCCAGCATTTT.

The chain couples TRBV7-8 to TRBJ1-4; D ambiguous. V was trimmed by 5 bases and J by 8 bases, leaving 12 bases between them. The CDR3 runs 13 residues. CDR1 and CDR2 from the germline V gene are SGHVS and FQNEAQ. CDR3 sequence: CASSPQPQEKLFF. The CDR3 DNA reads as TGTGCCAGCAGCCCACAGCCACAAGAAAAACTGTTTTTT.

This clonotype turned up a few times. The rearrangement joins TRBV3-1 to TRBJ2-1; the D is unclear. CDR3 size: 13 residues. Germline V gives CDR1 LGHDT, CDR2 YNNKEL (reference sequence). V was cut by 4 bases and J by 8 bases, with 12 bases left in between. The CDR3 nucleotides read TGTGCCAGCAGCCCAGCCCTTGGGGATGAGCAGTTCTTC. Amino acid sequence: CASSPALGDEQFF.

This clonotype was detected ten times or more. This rearrangement joins TRBV12-5 to TRBJ1-2, with 8 positions matching TRBD1. V shed 8 bases and J 1 base; nucleotides not matched to a gene: 12. CDR3 length: 16 amino acids. The V gene's germline CDR1 is LGHNT and CDR2 FRNRAP. CDR3: CASIRPGQAVNYGYTF. CDR3 nucleotides: TGTGCTAGTATCCGTCCGGGACAGGCAGTTAACTATGGCTACACCTTC.

There are a few counts of this clonotype. This chain uses TRBV11-3 with TRBJ1-1; 9 bases fit TRBD1. The V gene's germline CDR1 is SGHNT and CDR2 YENEEA. The CDR3 length is 12 residues. With V trimmed by 5 bases and J by 11 bases, 6 bases remained unmatched. CDR3 sequence: CASSKHRGPAFF. The CDR3 DNA reads as TGTGCCAGCAGCAAACACAGGGGGCCGGCTTTCTTT. Drawing the rest from reference TRBV11-3 and TRBJ1-1, the complete variable domain is EAGVVQSPRYKIIEKKQPVAFWCNPISGHNTLYWYLQNLGQGPELLIRYENEEAVDDSQLPKDRFSAERLKGVDSTLKIQPAELGDSAVYLCASSKHRGPAFFGQGTRLTVV.

This clonotype has a count of ten or more. J is TRBJ1-3 and V is TRBV18; D is undetermined. The CDR3 sequence is 14 residues long. V gave up 3 bases and J gave up 3 bases, with 9 bases separating them. CDR1 KGHSH and CDR2 LQKENI come from the germline V gene. The CDR3 region is CASSPRENGNTIYF. CDR3 coding DNA: TGTGCCAGCTCACCCCGGGAGAATGGAAACACCATATATTTT.

This clonotype was observed at least ten times. The chain combines TRBV12-3 or TRBV12-4 with TRBJ2-2; either TRBD1 or TRBD2 may fit D (5 bases each). The CDR3 consists of 15 residues. V was cut by 2 bases and J by 2 bases, with 9 bases left in between. CDR3 DNA: TGTGCCAGCAGTTTATGGGGGAGAAACACCGGGGAGCTGTTTTTT. The encoded protein is CASSLWGRNTGELFF.

The V call is TRBV3-1, the J call TRBJ2-1; D is unclear. CDR3 length equals 12 residues. CDR1 and CDR2 from the germline V gene are LGHDT and YNNKEL (reference sequence). The V and J ends lost 0 bases and 7 bases respectively, with 4 bases between them. The CDR3 sequence is CASSQELNEQFF. CDR3 in DNA: TGTGCCAGCAGCCAAGAGTTGAATGAGCAGTTCTTC.

This clonotype was counted a few times. The V and J genes are TRBV12-3 or TRBV12-4 and TRBJ2-7, with TRBD1 identical over 9 bases. The CDR3 sequence is 14 residues long. The V and J ends lost 7 bases and 1 base, in that order; junction bases with no gene match: 5. CDR3 DNA sequence: TGTGCCAGCACCGACAGGGGGAAGTCCTACGAGCAGTACTTC. This codes for CASTDRGKSYEQYF.

The table lists this clonotype with many counts. This rearrangement joins TRBV27 to TRBJ1-4; TRBD1 matches 9 bases. The V segment lost 6 bases and the J segment 6 bases; nucleotides outside the gene matches: 5. CDR3 length: 14 residues. Germline V gives CDR1 MNHEY, CDR2 SMNVEV (reference sequence). CDR3 sequence: CASSRDREDEKLFF. CDR3 sequence (DNA): TGTGCCAGCAGCCGGGACAGGGAGGATGAAAAACTGTTTTTT.

This clonotype showed up just a few times. V is TRBV2 and J is TRBJ2-7; D assignment may be TRBD1 or TRBD2 (5 bases each). The CDR3 loop spans 12 amino acids. Trimming removed 6 bases from V and 5 bases from J, with 11 bases in between. Germline CDR1 is SNHLY and CDR2 is FYNNEI. CDR3 amino acids: CASRGDGNEQYF. The CDR3 nucleotides read TGTGCCAGCAGGGGGGACGGAAACGAGCAGTACTTC. Based on the CDR3 plus reference TRBV2 and TRBJ2-7, the full variable domain is EPEVTQTPSHQVTQMGQEVILRCVPISNHLYFYWYRQILGQKVEFLVSFYNNEISEKSEIFDDQFSVERPDGSNFTLKIRSTKLEDSAMYFCASRGDGNEQYFGPGTRLTVT.

The chain employs TRBV6-2 or TRBV6-3 and TRBJ2-3, with 8 bases lining up with TRBD1. CDR3 length equals 16 residues. Per the germline V gene, CDR1 is MNHEY and CDR2 is SVGEGT. The junction had 10 bases not matched to a gene; V was cut back by 6 bases and J by 2 bases. The CDR3 DNA is TGTGCCAGCAGCCTCGGACAGGGAAGAATCACAGATACGCAGTATTTT. Amino acid sequence: CASSLGQGRITDTQYF.

This clonotype was seen many times. The chain has TRBV7-2 and TRBJ2-7; 8 nucleotides agree with TRBD1. The CDR3 runs to 15 residues. Germline assignment: CDR1 SGHTA and CDR2 FQGNSA. After removal of 4 bases from V and 5 bases from J, the junction contained 10 bases not matched to a gene. The CDR3 here is CASSSYGQGRNEQYF. The CDR3, as DNA: TGTGCCAGCAGCTCCTATGGACAGGGCAGGAACGAGCAGTACTTC.

The sample holds many counts of this clonotype. V and J are TRBV7-2 and TRBJ1-1; D not certain. Germline V CDR1 and CDR2: SGHTA, FQGNSA. V was trimmed by 1 base and J by 11 bases, leaving 8 bases between them. The CDR3 totals 11 residues. CDR3 amino acids: CASSLEGWAFF. In DNA form, the CDR3 reads TGTGCCAGCAGCTTAGAAGGGTGGGCTTTCTTT. The complete variable domain, with remaining parts taken from reference TRBV7-2 and TRBJ1-1, reads GAGVSQSPSNKVTEKGKDVELRCDPISGHTALYWYRQSLGQGLEFLIYFQGNSAPDKSGLPSDRFSAERTGGSVSTLTIQRTQQEDSAVYLCASSLEGWAFFGQGTRLTVV.

The chain is built from TRBV20-1 and TRBJ2-1; D is possibly TRBD2 (6 bases). Trimming removed 6 bases from V and 1 base from J, with 19 bases in between. The germline gives CDR1 DFQATT, CDR2 SNEGSKA (reference sequence). The CDR3 covers 16 residues. The CDR3 is CSAPGGLAASYNEQFF. In nucleotides, the CDR3 is TGCAGTGCCCCCGGAGGGCTAGCAGCGTCCTACAATGAGCAGTTCTTC.

This clonotype was seen a handful of times. The CDR3 protein is CSALSGTSGGWGQTQYF. CDR3 nucleotides: TGCAGTGCCTTGTCCGGGACTAGCGGGGGGTGGGGTCAGACCCAGTACTTC. The chain combines TRBV20-1 with TRBJ2-5; TRBD2 agrees at 15 bases. The CDR3 runs to 17 residues. V was clipped by 6 bases and J by 6 bases; unmatched bases: 14. Germline V gives CDR1 DFQATT, CDR2 SNEGSKA (reference sequence).

The rearrangement joins TRBV7-2 to TRBJ2-3; no clear D. CDR3 length equals 14 residues. Germline CDR1 reads SGHTA; CDR2 reads FQGNSA. Trimming left V 5 bases short and J 3 bases short, with 12 bases between. The CDR3, as DNA: TGTGCCAGCAGCCCCTCACGCTGGACAGATACGCAGTATTTT. It encodes CASSPSRWTDTQYF.

In its sample, this clonotype was seen a few times. The V call is TRBV18, the J call TRBJ2-7; tentative D call: TRBD2 (5 bases). This CDR3 spans 16 amino acids. V shed 1 base and J shed 3 bases, with 16 bases lying between them. The germline CDR1 and CDR2 sequences are KGHSH and LQKENI. The CDR3 region is CASSPREEGIGYEQYF. The CDR3 DNA reads as TGTGCCAGCTCACCACGGGAAGAGGGTATAGGCTACGAGCAGTACTTC. The whole variable domain, remainder taken from reference TRBV18 and TRBJ2-7, is NAGVMQNPRHLVRRRGQEARLRCSPMKGHSHVYWYRQLPEEGLKFMVYLQKENIIDESGMPKERFSAEFPKEGPSILRIQQVVRGDSAAYFCASSPREEGIGYEQYFGPGTRLTVT.

Only a few counts were recorded for this clonotype. The V and J genes are TRBV20-1 and TRBJ2-3; TRBD2 agrees at 12 bases. Germline assignment: CDR1 DFQATT and CDR2 SNEGSKA (reference sequence). Unmatched junction bases numbered 6, after V lost 7 bases and J lost 4 bases. CDR3 size: 14 residues. CDR3 amino acids: CSVRPSGGADTQYF. The CDR3 bases are TGCAGTGTCCGACCTAGCGGGGGGGCAGATACGCAGTATTTT.

In its sample, this clonotype was seen many times. The chain combines TRBV11-2 with TRBJ2-3, with D possibly being TRBD2 (5 bases). The CDR3 contains 14 residues. Trimming pared 4 bases from V and 8 bases from J, leaving 16 bases between. Germline V gene sequence: CDR1 SGHAT, CDR2 FQNNGV. CDR3 DNA sequence: TGTGCCAGCAGCTCACCCCGCGGCCGGGGTACGCAGTATTTT. The encoded protein is CASSSPRGRGTQYF. The whole variable domain, remainder taken from reference TRBV11-2 and TRBJ2-3, is EAGVAQSPRYKIIEKRQSVAFWCNPISGHATLYWYQQILGQGPKLLIQFQNNGVVDDSQLPKDRFSAERLKGVDSTLKIQPAKLEDSAVYLCASSSPRGRGTQYFGPGTRLTVL.

This clonotype occurred many times. The rearrangement joins TRBV7-2 to TRBJ2-5; 13 bases fit TRBD2. This CDR3 has 14 amino acids. The germline V gene has CDR1 SGHTA and CDR2 FQGNSA. The V and J ends lost 6 bases and 5 bases, in that order; junction bases with no gene match: 3. This CDR3 is CASRLAGGPETQYF. CDR3 DNA sequence: TGTGCCAGCAGACTAGCGGGGGGGCCCGAGACCCAGTACTTC.